The 27 T cell receptor beta chains listed next were all sequenced from one sample in a study of cytomegalovirus exposure and HLA in healthy donors. Vbeta (60) and Jbeta (13) primers were used in the PCR. Some clones are missing from TCRdb's copy, which holds only in-frame ones; the method was immunoSEQ multiplex PCR. The profile shows approximately 130,000 clones, roughly 89% of them singletons. Sequenced: PBMCs. The receptors come from a woman in her 30s in good health and CMV-seronegative.

The chain joins TRBV30 to TRBJ1-1; TRBD1 matches 8 bases. CDR3 length: 13 residues. Per the germline V gene, CDR1 is GTSNPN and CDR2 is SVGIG (reference sequence). Trimming removed 7 bases from V and 5 bases from J; junction bases left unmatched: 9. In DNA form, the CDR3 reads TGTGCCTCGTACAGGGGGTGGGGGACTGAAGCTTTCTTT. Its protein is CASYRGWGTEAFF.

The V and J genes are TRBV19 and TRBJ1-5; TRBD1 aligns across 7 bases. The CDR3 spans 14 residues. Germline V gene sequence: CDR1 LNHDA, CDR2 SQIVND (reference sequence). The junction had 5 bases not matched to a gene; V was cut back by 2 bases and J by 7 bases. The chain's CDR3 is CASSIQGVMQPQHF. CDR3 DNA: TGTGCCAGTAGTATACAGGGGGTTATGCAGCCCCAGCATTTT.

The V gene is TRBV9, the J gene TRBJ2-1, with a weak D call TRBD2 (6 bases). V was clipped by 2 bases and J by 1 base, with 7 bases between them. Germline V gene sequence: CDR1 SGDLS, CDR2 YYNGEE. The CDR3 has 14 residues. The CDR3 DNA sequence: TGTGCCAGCAGCGTGACTAGTTCCTACAATGAGCAGTTCTTC. Encoded protein: CASSVTSSYNEQFF.

V is TRBV4-1 and J is TRBJ1-2; D gene ambiguous. V was clipped by 2 bases and J by 0 bases, with 10 bases between them. Germline lookup yields CDR1 MGHRA and CDR2 YSYEKL. This CDR3 contains 15 residues. The CDR3 DNA reads as TGCGCCAGCAGCCAATCCGGAGGAACTAACTATGGCTACACCTTC. Amino acid sequence: CASSQSGGTNYGYTF.

The chain links TRBV19 to TRBJ2-4; the match to TRBD1 covers 9 bases. V gave up 5 bases and J gave up 2 bases; unmatched junction bases: 13. The CDR3 consists of 18 residues. Germline V CDR1 and CDR2: LNHDA, SQIVND (reference sequence). The CDR3 region is CASSAWDSDRGTKNIQYF. CDR3 coding DNA: TGTGCCAGTAGTGCATGGGACAGCGACAGGGGGACCAAAAACATTCAGTACTTC.

This chain links TRBV7-6 with TRBJ2-1; TRBD1 agrees at 8 bases. CDR3 length: 20 residues. Per the germline V gene, CDR1 is SGHVS and CDR2 is FNYEAQ. V was clipped by 2 bases and J by 2 bases; unmatched bases: 17. CDR3 DNA: TGTGCCAGCAGCTTATCTCCGGTCAGGGGGCCAAAATACCCCTACAATGAGCAGTTCTTC. Encoded protein: CASSLSPVRGPKYPYNEQFF. The full variable domain, in which reference TRBV7-6 and TRBJ2-1 provide the parts outside the CDR3, is GAGVSQSPRYKVTKRGQDVALRCDPISGHVSLYWYRQALGQGPEFLTYFNYEAQQDKSGLPNDRFSAERPEGSISTLTIQRTEQRDSAMYRCASSLSPVRGPKYPYNEQFFGPGTRLTVL.

The CDR3 DNA follows: TGTGCCTGGAGTGTAATCCGCTACGAGCAGTACTTC. Amino acid sequence: CAWSVIRYEQYF. The chain joins TRBV30 to TRBJ2-7; D unresolved. V dropped 0 bases and J dropped 3 bases, with 6 bases sitting between them. The CDR3 runs 12 residues. CDR1 GTSNPN and CDR2 SVGIG come from the germline V gene (reference sequence).

The V call is TRBV7-2, the J call TRBJ2-1; TRBD2 matches 12 bases. J lost 5 bases, V lost 4 bases, and 3 bases had no gene match. The germline V gene has CDR1 SGHTA and CDR2 FQGNSA. The CDR3 totals 15 residues. CDR3 nucleotide sequence: TGTGCCAGCAGCTCCCGGACTAGCGGGAACAATGAGCAGTTCTTC. Its translation is CASSSRTSGNNEQFF.

The chain combines TRBV2 with TRBJ2-2; 7 bases are shared with TRBD2. Germline CDR1 SNHLY, CDR2 FYNNEI. The CDR3 runs 15 residues. The J segment lost 7 bases and the V segment lost 4 bases, leaving 9 bases of the junction unmatched. Here the CDR3 DNA reads TGTGCCAGCAGTGTTGGAGGGAGGGCCATCGGGGAGCTGTTTTTT. As protein: CASSVGGRAIGELFF.

This clone was detected a few times. The chain recombines TRBV6-1 with TRBJ2-6, with D uncertain. The CDR3 spans 15 residues. Germline V gives CDR1 MNHNS, CDR2 SASEGT. The V end was cut by 7 bases, the J end by 0 bases, with 10 bases between. The CDR3 reads CASIFLSSGANVLTF. The CDR3 nucleotides read TGTGCCAGCATATTCCTTTCCTCTGGGGCCAACGTCCTGACTTTC.

The genes are TRBV10-3 and TRBJ2-4; tentatively, D is TRBD2 (5 bases). V gave up 10 bases and J gave up 10 bases, with 20 bases separating them. Germline lookup yields CDR1 ENHRY and CDR2 SYGVKD. This CDR3 is built from 13 residues. CDR3 sequence: CATGETGTGIQYF. For the CDR3, the DNA is TGTGCCACTGGAGAAACTGGAACGGGAATTCAGTACTTC.

The chain joins TRBV27 to TRBJ2-2; perhaps TRBD2 as D (5 bases). In germline, CDR1 is MNHEY, CDR2 SMNVEV (reference sequence). V shed 3 bases and J shed 8 bases, with 10 bases lying between them. This CDR3 is 13 amino acids long. The CDR3 protein is CASSFGVQGELFF. As DNA, the CDR3 is TGTGCCAGCAGTTTCGGGGTTCAAGGGGAGCTGTTTTTT.

V usage is TRBV2 and J usage is TRBJ2-7; D ambiguous. CDR1 SNHLY and CDR2 FYNNEI come from the germline V gene. Trimming left V 6 bases short and J 4 bases short, with 10 bases between. CDR3 length: 12 residues. The CDR3 bases are TGTGCCAGCAGCGCGATTGAATACGAGCAGTACTTC. Its protein product is CASSAIEYEQYF.

The rearrangement uses TRBV16 and TRBJ1-4; D possibly corresponds to TRBD1 (6 bases). The CDR3 covers 12 residues. Germline V CDR1 and CDR2: KGHSY, FQNENV. V was trimmed by 5 bases and J by 8 bases, leaving 9 bases between them. The CDR3 bases are TGTGCCAGCAGCGAAACAGGGGAAAAACTGTTTTTT. Residues: CASSETGEKLFF.

The V call is TRBV4-2, the J call TRBJ2-1; TRBD2 might be the D (6 bases). CDR1 is LGHNA and CDR2 is YNFKEQ in the germline V gene. The CDR3 length is 16 residues. Between the trimmed V and J ends, which lost 0 bases and 3 bases, there was a span of 12 bases. The CDR3 loop reads CASSQDFGGIYNEQFF. In DNA, the CDR3 is TGTGCCAGCAGCCAAGATTTCGGGGGTATCTACAATGAGCAGTTCTTC.

This rearrangement joins TRBV7-9 to TRBJ2-5, with 10 nucleotides matching TRBD2. Germline CDR1 SEHNR, CDR2 FQNEAQ (reference sequence). Germline trimming cut 2 bases from V and 3 bases from J; bases unmatched to any gene: 0. The CDR3 runs 14 residues. CDR3 region: CASSLLAGEETQYF. CDR3 DNA sequence: TGTGCCAGCAGCTTACTAGCGGGGGAAGAGACCCAGTACTTC.

The chain combines TRBV9 with TRBJ1-6, with 9 bases identical to TRBD1. Trimming took 2 bases from V and 7 from J; bases not matched to a gene: 4. Germline values: CDR1 SGDLS, CDR2 YYNGEE. The CDR3 loop spans 15 amino acids. CDR3: CASSVTGGTNSPLHF. In DNA form, the CDR3 reads TGTGCCAGCAGCGTGACAGGGGGTACCAATTCACCCCTCCACTTT.

The chain couples TRBV6-5 to TRBJ1-3; 7 positions match TRBD1. This CDR3 region has 15 residues. Germline-derived CDR1 and CDR2 are MNHEY and SVGAGI. Trimming removed 6 bases from V and 3 bases from J; junction bases left unmatched: 8. This CDR3 reads CASSRETGSGNTIYF. CDR3 coding DNA: TGTGCCAGCAGCCGCGAGACAGGGAGTGGAAACACCATATATTTT.

This chain joins TRBV7-9 and TRBJ1-1; 9 bases are shared with TRBD1. The germline V gene has CDR1 SEHNR and CDR2 FQNEAQ (reference sequence). The CDR3 extends over 17 amino acids. The V and J ends lost 5 bases and 2 bases, in that order; junction bases with no gene match: 12. CDR3 DNA sequence: TGTGCCAGCAGCGTCATCTCCGGGACAGGGTTCAACACTGAAGCTTTCTTT. Translated, it gives CASSVISGTGFNTEAFF. Using reference TRBV7-9 and TRBJ1-1 for the parts outside the CDR3, the full variable domain is DTGVSQNPRHKITKRGQNVTFRCDPISEHNRLYWYRQTLGQGPEFLTYFQNEAQLEKSRLLSDRFSAERPKGSFSTLEIQRTEQGDSAMYLCASSVISGTGFNTEAFFGQGTRLTVV.

This rearrangement joins TRBV6-6 to TRBJ2-7; 7 nucleotides align to TRBD1. The ends lost 7 bases at V and 0 bases at J; junction bases unmatched: 9. Germline V gene sequence: CDR1 MNHNY, CDR2 SVGAGI (reference sequence). There are 15 residues in the CDR3. The CDR3: CASTPRQGSSYEQYF. CDR3 nucleotide sequence: TGTGCCAGCACCCCCCGACAGGGCAGCTCCTACGAGCAGTACTTC.

V and J are TRBV5-1 and TRBJ2-7, with 10 bases that match TRBD1. The J segment lost 3 bases and the V segment lost 2 bases, leaving 5 bases of the junction unmatched. This CDR3 comprises 15 residues. Germline V gene lookup returns CDR1 SGHRS and CDR2 YFSETQ. As DNA, the CDR3 is TGCGCCAGCAGCTTCGCCGGGACAGGGGTCTACGAGCAGTACTTC. Protein: CASSFAGTGVYEQYF.

The sample holds one count of this clone. The chain joins TRBV29-1 to TRBJ2-5; 12 bases fit TRBD2. The J call may be faulty, since TRBJ2-7 better matches the DNA end. Germline loops: CDR1 SQVTM, CDR2 ANQGSEA. The CDR3 loop spans 13 amino acids. In DNA form, the CDR3 reads TGCAGCGTGACTAGCGGGAGCTCCTACGAGCAGTACTTC. It specifies CSVTSGSSYEQYF.

CDR3 in DNA: TGTGCCAGCAGTTTAAGCCCGCTCTCCTACGAGCAGTACTTC. It specifies CASSLSPLSYEQYF. The chain has TRBV27 and TRBJ2-7; D is undetermined. V gave up 2 bases and J gave up 0 bases, with 8 bases separating them. The CDR3 loop spans 14 amino acids. Germline-derived CDR1 and CDR2 are MNHEY and SMNVEV (reference sequence).

In its sample, this clone was seen once. The rearrangement uses TRBV2 and TRBJ1-1; D not resolved. The germline V gene has CDR1 SNHLY and CDR2 FYNNEI. V lost 2 bases and J lost 14, with 9 bases in between. CDR3 size: 10 residues. This chain's CDR3 is CASSENSPFF. In DNA, the CDR3 is TGTGCCAGCAGTGAAAACAGTCCCTTCTTT.

The rearrangement links TRBV19 to TRBJ2-7, with a tentative D call TRBD2 (6 bases). V dropped 6 bases and J dropped 2 bases, with 20 bases sitting between them. Germline CDR1 LNHDA, CDR2 SQIVND (reference sequence). The CDR3 loop spans 16 amino acids. In DNA form, the CDR3 reads TGTGCCAGTAGCCTACATCTCGGGAGCCGGGCCTACGAGCAGTACTTC. It codes for CASSLHLGSRAYEQYF.

J is TRBJ1-1 and V is TRBV27; 9 bases align to TRBD1. Germline trimming cut 0 bases from V and 3 bases from J; bases unmatched to any gene: 2. CDR3 size: 15 residues. Germline V gene sequence: CDR1 MNHEY, CDR2 SMNVEV (reference sequence). CDR3 in amino acids: CASSLSGTGHTEAFF. For the CDR3, the DNA is TGTGCCAGCAGTTTATCGGGGACAGGGCACACTGAAGCTTTCTTT.

This clone was seen just once. CDR3 in DNA: TGTGCCAGCAGTTACGGTGACGTGAGTCAGGGGTATGGCTACACCTTC. It yields the protein CASSYGDVSQGYGYTF. V gene TRBV6-5 combines with J gene TRBJ1-2, with TRBD1 as a possible D gene (6 bases). V was shortened by 2 bases and J by 5 bases, with 18 bases between the two germline ends. The CDR3 runs 16 residues. Per germline, CDR1 MNHEY and CDR2 SVGAGI.